This TCR beta chain was sequenced in a study of T cell responses to AZD1222 COVID-19 vaccine. Deletions cut 2 bases from V and 2 bases from J, with 2 bases between. This CDR3 has 12 amino acids. Germline V gene data show CDR1 as SEHNR and CDR2 as FQNEAQ (reference sequence). Study results and limitations: Reports indicate that nearly half of spike-specific TCRs are directed at unmutated variant regions. Regions 160-218 and 743-854 dominated among vaccine-associated CD4 TCRs spanning spike.

This table comes from immunoSEQ multiplex PCR, and its TCRdb copy is limited to in-frame clones, with some not included. The table lists about 100,000 clones, about 85% of them singletons. Comments on this clone: What it recognizes is unknown.

Here the sequenced sample was peripheral blood, taken 28 days after the second AZD1222 dose. The source of this sequence is an adult who received the AZD1222 COVID-19 vaccine. The chain combines TRBV7-9 with TRBJ2-3; D not certain. CDR3 in DNA: TGTGCCAGCAGCTTACTCACAGATACGCAGTATTTT. It codes for CASSLLTDTQYF.